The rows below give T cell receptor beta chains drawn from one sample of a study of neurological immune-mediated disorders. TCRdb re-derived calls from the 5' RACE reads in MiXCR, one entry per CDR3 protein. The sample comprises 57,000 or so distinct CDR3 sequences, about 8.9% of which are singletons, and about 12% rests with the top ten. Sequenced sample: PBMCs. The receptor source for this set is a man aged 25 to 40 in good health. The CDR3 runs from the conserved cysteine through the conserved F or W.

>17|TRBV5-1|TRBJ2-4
CASSTYLGAGAQNIQYF
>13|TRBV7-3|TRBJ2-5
CASSSQAQETQYF
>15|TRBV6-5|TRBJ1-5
CASKITAYSNQPQHF
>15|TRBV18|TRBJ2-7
CASSLRQGSSYEQYF
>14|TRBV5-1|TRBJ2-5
CASSLFNVGKTQYF
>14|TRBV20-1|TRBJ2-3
CSARDRTSLDTQYF
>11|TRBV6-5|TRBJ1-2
CASGSGYGYTF
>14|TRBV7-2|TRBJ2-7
CASRTGKGAVEQYF
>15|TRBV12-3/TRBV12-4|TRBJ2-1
CASRLTSGRANEQFF
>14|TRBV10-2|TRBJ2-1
CASSGQGPYNEQFF
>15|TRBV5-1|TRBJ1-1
CASSLQGSGNTEAFF
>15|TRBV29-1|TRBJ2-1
CSVEETGGGYNEQFF
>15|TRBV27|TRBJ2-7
CASSLAGQGTYEQYF
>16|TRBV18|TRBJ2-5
CASSPPRGTFQETQYF
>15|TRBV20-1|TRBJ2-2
CSARDRTTNTGELFF
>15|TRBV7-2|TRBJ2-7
CASSLVGGSSYEQYF
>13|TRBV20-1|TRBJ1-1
CSARGGREAEAFF
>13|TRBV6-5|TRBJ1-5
CASGGGGNQPQHF
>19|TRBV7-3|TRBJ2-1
CASSSSSPTSGRALNEQFF
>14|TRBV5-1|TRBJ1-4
CASSPGETNEKLFF
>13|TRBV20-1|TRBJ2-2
CSADFGVTGELFF
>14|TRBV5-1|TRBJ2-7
CASSLVGSSYEQYF
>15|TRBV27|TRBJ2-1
CASSEVNRGYNEQFF
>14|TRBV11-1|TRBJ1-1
CASSQGWGNTEAFF
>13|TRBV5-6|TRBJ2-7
CASSLGQGAEHYF
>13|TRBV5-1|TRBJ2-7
CASSARTAYEQYF
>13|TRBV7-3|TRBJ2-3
CASSSDLGDTQYF
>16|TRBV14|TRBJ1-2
CASSHGTRQRERGYTF
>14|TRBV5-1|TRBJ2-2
CAPGQRTNTGELFF
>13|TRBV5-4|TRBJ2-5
CASRPDREETQYF
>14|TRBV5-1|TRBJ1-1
CASSLVQGSTEAFF
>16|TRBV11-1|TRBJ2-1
CASSLIRDPSDNEQFF
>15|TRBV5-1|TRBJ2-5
CASSRGGGEAETQYF
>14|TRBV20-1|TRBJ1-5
CSAKGGQVDQPQHF
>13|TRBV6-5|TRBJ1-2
CASHKAGNYGYTF
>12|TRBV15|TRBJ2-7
CATSRDRGHLSF
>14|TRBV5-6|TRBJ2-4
CASSPNLAKNIQYF
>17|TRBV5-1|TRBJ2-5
CASSLLAGGSGQETQYF
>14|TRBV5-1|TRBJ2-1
CASSFADQYNEQFF
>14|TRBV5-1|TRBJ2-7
CASSRTGEYFEQYF
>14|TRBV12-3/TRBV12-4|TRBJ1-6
CASSLGQGDSPLHF
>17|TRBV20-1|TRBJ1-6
CSAKPGQGPFWNSPLHF
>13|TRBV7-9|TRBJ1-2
CVSGSQGLGGYTF
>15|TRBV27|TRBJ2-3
CASSWAGTGTDTQYF
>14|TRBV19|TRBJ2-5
CASTGTENSGAQYF